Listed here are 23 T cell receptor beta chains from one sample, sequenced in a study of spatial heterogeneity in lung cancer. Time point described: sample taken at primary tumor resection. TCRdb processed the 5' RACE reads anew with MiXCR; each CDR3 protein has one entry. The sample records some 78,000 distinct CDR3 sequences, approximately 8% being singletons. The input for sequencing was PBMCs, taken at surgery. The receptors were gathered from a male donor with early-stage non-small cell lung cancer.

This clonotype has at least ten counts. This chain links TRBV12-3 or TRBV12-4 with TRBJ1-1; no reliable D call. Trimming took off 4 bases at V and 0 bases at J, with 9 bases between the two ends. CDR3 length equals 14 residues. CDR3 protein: CASSYYRLNTEAFF. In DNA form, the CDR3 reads TGTGCCAGCAGTTATTACCGCCTGAACACTGAAGCTTTCTTT.

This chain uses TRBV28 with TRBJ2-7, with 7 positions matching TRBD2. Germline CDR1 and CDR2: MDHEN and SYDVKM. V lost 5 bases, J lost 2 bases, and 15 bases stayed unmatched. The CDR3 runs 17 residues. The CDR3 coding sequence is TGTGCCAGCAGTCCCCGGTCTGGTAGCGGGCGTCCCTACGAGCAGTACTTC. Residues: CASSPRSGSGRPYEQYF. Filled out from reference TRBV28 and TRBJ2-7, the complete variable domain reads DVKVTQSSRYLVKRTGEKVFLECVQDMDHENMFWYRQDPGLGLRLIYFSYDVKMKEKGDIPEGYSVSREKKERFSLILESASTNQTSMYLCASSPRSGSGRPYEQYFGPGTRLTVT.

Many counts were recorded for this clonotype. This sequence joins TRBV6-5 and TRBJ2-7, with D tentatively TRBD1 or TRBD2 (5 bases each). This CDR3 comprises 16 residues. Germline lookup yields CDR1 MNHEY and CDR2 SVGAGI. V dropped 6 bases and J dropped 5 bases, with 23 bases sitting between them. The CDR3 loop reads CASSSLSGAGTHEQYF. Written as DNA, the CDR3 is TGTGCCAGCAGCTCACTCTCGGGTGCAGGGACCCACGAGCAGTACTTC.

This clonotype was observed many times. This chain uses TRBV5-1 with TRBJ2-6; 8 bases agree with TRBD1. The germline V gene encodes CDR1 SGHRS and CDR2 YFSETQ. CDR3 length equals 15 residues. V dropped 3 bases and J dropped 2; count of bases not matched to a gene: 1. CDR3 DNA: TGCGCCAGCAGCTGGGGACAGGCTGGGGCCAACGTCCTGACTTTC. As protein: CASSWGQAGANVLTF.

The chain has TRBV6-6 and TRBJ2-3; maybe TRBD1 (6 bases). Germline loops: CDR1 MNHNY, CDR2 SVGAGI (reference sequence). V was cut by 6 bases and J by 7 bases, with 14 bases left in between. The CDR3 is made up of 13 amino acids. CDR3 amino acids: CASSPITGNTQYF. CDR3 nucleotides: TGTGCCAGCAGCCCGATTACAGGGAATACGCAGTATTTT.

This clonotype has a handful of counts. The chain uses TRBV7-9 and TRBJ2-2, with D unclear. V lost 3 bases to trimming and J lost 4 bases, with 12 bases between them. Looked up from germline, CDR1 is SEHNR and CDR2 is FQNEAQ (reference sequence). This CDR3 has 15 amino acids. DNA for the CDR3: TGTGCCAGCAGCTTTGGGCCCCAGAGCACCGGGGAGCTGTTTTTT. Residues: CASSFGPQSTGELFF.

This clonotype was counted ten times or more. This chain's CDR3 is CASSQRGVTYEQYF. CDR3 DNA sequence: TGTGCCAGCAGCCAGCGGGGGGTAACCTACGAGCAGTACTTC. The J gene is TRBJ2-7, the V gene TRBV12-3 or TRBV12-4; 9 bases fit TRBD2. The trim removed 6 bases at V and 2 bases at J, leaving 5 bases unmatched. The length of the CDR3 is 14 residues.

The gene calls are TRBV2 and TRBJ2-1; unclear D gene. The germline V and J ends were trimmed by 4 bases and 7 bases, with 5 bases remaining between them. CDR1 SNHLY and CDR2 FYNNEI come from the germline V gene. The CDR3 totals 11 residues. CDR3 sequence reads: CASSVINEQFF. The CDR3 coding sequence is TGTGCCAGCAGTGTTATTAATGAGCAGTTCTTC.

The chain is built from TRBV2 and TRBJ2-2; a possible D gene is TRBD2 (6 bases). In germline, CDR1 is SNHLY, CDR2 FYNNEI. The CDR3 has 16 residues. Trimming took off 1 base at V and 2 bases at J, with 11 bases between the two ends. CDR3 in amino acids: CASSEGAGRNTGELFF. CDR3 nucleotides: TGTGCCAGCAGTGAAGGGGCGGGGAGAAACACCGGGGAGCTGTTTTTT.

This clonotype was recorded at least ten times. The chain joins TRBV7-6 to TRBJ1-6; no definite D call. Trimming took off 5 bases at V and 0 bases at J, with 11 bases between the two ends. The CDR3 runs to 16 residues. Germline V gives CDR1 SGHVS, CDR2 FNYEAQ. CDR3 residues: CASSISARSYNSPLHF. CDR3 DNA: TGTGCCAGCAGCATATCCGCGCGCTCCTATAATTCACCCCTCCACTTT. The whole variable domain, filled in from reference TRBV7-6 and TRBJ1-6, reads GAGVSQSPRYKVTKRGQDVALRCDPISGHVSLYWYRQALGQGPEFLTYFNYEAQQDKSGLPNDRFSAERPEGSISTLTIQRTEQRDSAMYRCASSISARSYNSPLHFGNGTRLTVT.

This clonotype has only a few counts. CDR3 nucleotide sequence: TGTGCCAGCAGCCAACGGGGGACAGCGAACACTGAAGCTTTCTTT. Amino acids: CASSQRGTANTEAFF. The chain uses TRBV7-9 and TRBJ1-1, with TRBD1 matching over 7 bases. J gave up 1 base and V 5 bases, and 7 bases lay outside the gene matches. The CDR3 extends over 15 amino acids. Germline V CDR1 and CDR2: SEHNR, FQNEAQ (reference sequence).

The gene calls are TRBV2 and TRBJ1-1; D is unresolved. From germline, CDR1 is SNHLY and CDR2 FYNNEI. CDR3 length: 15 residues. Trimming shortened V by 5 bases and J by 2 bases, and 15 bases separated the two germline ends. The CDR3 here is CASSSFRTGNTEAFF. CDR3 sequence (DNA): TGTGCCAGCAGTTCCTTTAGGACGGGTAACACTGAAGCTTTCTTT. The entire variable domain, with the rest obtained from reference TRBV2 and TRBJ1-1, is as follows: EPEVTQTPSHQVTQMGQEVILRCVPISNHLYFYWYRQILGQKVEFLVSFYNNEISEKSEIFDDQFSVERPDGSNFTLKIRSTKLEDSAMYFCASSSFRTGNTEAFFGQGTRLTVV.

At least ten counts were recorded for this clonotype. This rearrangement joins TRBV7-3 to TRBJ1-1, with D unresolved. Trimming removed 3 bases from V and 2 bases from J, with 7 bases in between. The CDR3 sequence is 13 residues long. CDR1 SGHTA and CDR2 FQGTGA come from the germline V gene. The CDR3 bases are TGTGCCAGCAGCTTCCAGAGTAACACTGAAGCTTTCTTT. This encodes CASSFQSNTEAFF.

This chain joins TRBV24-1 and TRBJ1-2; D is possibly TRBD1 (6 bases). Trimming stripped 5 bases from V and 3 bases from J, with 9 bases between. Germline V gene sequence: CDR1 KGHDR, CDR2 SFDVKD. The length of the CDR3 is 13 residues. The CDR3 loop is CATSVSGDYGYTF. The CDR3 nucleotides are TGTGCCACCAGTGTGTCAGGGGACTATGGCTACACCTTC.

DNA of the CDR3: TGCAGTGCTCCCGACAGGCTAAGGGGTTCCTACGAGCAGTACTTC. Amino acid sequence: CSAPDRLRGSYEQYF. The chain has TRBV20-1 and TRBJ2-7, with D possibly being TRBD1 (6 bases). The germline CDR1 and CDR2 sequences are DFQATT and SNEGSKA (reference sequence). V was shortened by 5 bases and J by 1 base, with 18 bases between the two germline ends. This CDR3 region has 15 residues.

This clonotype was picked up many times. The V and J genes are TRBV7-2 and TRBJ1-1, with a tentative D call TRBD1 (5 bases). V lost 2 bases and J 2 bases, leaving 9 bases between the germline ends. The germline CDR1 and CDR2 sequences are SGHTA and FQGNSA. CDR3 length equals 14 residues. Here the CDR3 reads CASSLTRGNTEAFF. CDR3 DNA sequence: TGTGCCAGCAGCTTAACTAGGGGTAACACTGAAGCTTTCTTT.

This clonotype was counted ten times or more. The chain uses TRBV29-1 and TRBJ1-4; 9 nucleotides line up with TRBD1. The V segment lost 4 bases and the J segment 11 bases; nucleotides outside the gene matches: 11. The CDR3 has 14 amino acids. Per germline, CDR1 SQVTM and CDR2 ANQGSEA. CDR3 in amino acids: CSVALGQGPLKLFF. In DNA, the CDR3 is TGCAGCGTTGCTCTTGGACAGGGGCCCCTCAAACTGTTTTTT. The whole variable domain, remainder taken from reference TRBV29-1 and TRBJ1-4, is SAVISQKPSRDICQRGTSLTIQCQVDSQVTMMFWYRQQPGQSLTLIATANQGSEATYESGFVIDKFPISRPNLTFSTLTVSNMSPEDSSIYLCSVALGQGPLKLFFGSGTQLSVL.

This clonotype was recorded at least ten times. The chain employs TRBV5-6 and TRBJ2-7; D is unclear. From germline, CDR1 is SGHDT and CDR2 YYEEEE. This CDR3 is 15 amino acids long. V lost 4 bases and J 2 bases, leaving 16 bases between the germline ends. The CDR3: CASSPVEGSAYEQYF. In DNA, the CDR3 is TGTGCCAGCAGCCCCGTGGAAGGCAGCGCCTACGAGCAGTACTTC.

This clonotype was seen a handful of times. CDR3: CASSQVTRTNTEAFF. DNA of the CDR3: TGCGCCAGCAGCCAAGTTACACGGACCAACACTGAAGCTTTCTTT. The chain employs TRBV4-1 and TRBJ1-1; D is ambiguous. Between the trimmed V and J ends, which lost 1 base and 2 bases, there was a span of 11 bases. CDR1 MGHRA and CDR2 YSYEKL come from the germline V gene. The CDR3 has 15 residues.

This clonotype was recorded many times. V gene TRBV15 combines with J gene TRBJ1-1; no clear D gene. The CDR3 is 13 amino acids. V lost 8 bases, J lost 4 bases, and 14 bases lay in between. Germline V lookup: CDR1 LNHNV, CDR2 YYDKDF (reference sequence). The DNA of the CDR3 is TGTGCCACCCAACGGGCTGTGACCACTGAAGCTTTCTTT. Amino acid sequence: CATQRAVTTEAFF. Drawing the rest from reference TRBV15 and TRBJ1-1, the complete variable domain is DAMVIQNPRYQVTQFGKPVTLSCSQTLNHNVMYWYQQKSSQAPKLLFHYYDKDFNNEADTPDNFQSRRPNTSFCFLDIRSPGLGDTAMYLCATQRAVTTEAFFGQGTRLTVV.

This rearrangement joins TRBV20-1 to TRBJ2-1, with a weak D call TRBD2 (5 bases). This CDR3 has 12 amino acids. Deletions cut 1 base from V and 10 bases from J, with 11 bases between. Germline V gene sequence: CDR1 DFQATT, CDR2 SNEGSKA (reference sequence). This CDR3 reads CSARGLTMEQFF. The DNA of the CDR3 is TGCAGTGCTAGAGGACTAACCATGGAGCAGTTCTTC.

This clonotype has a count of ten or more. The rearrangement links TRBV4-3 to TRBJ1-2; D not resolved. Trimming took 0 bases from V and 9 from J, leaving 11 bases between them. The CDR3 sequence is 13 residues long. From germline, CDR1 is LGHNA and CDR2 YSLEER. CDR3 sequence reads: CASSQEGVARYTF. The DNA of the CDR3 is TGCGCCAGCAGCCAAGAGGGAGTGGCTCGCTACACCTTC.

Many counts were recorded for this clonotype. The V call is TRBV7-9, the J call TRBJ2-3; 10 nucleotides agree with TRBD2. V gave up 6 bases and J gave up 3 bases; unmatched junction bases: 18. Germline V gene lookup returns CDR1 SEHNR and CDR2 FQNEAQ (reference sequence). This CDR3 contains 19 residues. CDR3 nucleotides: TGTGCCAGCAGAAATACGGCGAGCGGGAGGGCCCTCTATACAGATACGCAGTATTTT. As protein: CASRNTASGRALYTDTQYF. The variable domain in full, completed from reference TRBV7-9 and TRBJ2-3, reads DTGVSQNPRHKITKRGQNVTFRCDPISEHNRLYWYRQTLGQGPEFLTYFQNEAQLEKSRLLSDRFSAERPKGSFSTLEIQRTEQGDSAMYLCASRNTASGRALYTDTQYFGPGTRLTVL.